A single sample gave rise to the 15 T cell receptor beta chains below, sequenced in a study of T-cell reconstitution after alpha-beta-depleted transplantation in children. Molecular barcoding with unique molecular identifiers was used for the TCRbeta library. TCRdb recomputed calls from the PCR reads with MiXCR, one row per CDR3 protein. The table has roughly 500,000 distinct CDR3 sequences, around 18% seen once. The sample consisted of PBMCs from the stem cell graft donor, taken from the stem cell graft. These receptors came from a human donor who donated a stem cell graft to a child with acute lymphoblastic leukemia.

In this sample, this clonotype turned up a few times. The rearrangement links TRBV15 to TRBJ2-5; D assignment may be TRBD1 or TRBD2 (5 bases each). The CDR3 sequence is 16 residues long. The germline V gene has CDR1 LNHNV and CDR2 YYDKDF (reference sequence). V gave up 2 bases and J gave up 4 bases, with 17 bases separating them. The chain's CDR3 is CATSRTRHLGGETQYF. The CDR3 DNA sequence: TGTGCCACCAGCAGAACAAGACACCTTGGGGGAGAGACCCAGTACTTC.

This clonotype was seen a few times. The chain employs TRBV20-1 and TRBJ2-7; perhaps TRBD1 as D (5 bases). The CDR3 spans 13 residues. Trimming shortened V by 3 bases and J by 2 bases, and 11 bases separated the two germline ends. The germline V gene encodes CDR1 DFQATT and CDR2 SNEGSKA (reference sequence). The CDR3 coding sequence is TGCAGTGCTAGTCCCCGACAGCCCTACGAGCAGTACTTC. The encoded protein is CSASPRQPYEQYF.

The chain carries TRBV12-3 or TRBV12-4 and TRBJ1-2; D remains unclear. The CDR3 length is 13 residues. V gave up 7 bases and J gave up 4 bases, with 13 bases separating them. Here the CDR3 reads CASTLWSGYGYTF. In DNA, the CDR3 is TGTGCCAGCACCCTCTGGTCAGGCTATGGCTACACCTTC.

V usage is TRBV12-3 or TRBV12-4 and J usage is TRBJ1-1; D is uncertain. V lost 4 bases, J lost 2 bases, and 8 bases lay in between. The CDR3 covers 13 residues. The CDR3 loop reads CASSWSPNTEAFF. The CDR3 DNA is TGTGCCAGCAGTTGGTCCCCCAACACTGAAGCTTTCTTT.

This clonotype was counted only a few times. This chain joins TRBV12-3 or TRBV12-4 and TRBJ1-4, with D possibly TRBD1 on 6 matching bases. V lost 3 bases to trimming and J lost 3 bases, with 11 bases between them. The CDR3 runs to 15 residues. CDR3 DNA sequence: TGTGCCAGCAGTTTTTTGGGACAAGCTAATGAAAAACTGTTTTTT. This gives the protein CASSFLGQANEKLFF.

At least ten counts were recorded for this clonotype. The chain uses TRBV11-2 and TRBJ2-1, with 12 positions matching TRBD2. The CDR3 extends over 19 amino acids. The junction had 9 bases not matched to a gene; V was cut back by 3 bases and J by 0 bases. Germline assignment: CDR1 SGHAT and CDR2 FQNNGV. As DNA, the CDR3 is TGTGCCAGCAGCTTCCGGACTAGCGGGATCCTCTACTCCTACAATGAGCAGTTCTTC. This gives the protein CASSFRTSGILYSYNEQFF.

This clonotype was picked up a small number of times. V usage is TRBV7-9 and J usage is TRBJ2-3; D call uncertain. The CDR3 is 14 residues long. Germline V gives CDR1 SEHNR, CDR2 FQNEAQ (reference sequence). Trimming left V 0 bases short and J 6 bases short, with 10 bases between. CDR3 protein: CASSLALQPDTQYF. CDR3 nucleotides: TGTGCCAGCAGCTTAGCTCTCCAGCCGGATACGCAGTATTTT.

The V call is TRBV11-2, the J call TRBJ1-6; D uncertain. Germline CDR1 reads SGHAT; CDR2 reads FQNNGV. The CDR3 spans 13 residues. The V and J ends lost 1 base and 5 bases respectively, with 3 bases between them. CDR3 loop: CASSLVNNSPLHF. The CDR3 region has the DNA TGTGCCAGCAGCTTAGTGAATAATTCACCCCTCCACTTT.

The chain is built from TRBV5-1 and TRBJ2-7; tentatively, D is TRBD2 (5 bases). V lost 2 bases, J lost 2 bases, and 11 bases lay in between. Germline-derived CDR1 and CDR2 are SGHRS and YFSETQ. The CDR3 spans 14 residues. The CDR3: CASSLGGNTYEQYF. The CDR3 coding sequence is TGCGCCAGCAGCTTAGGAGGAAACACCTACGAGCAGTACTTC.

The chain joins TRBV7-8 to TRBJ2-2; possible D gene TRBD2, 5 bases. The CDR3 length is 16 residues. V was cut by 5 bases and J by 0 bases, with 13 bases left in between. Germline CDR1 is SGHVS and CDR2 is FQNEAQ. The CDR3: CASSPRPGTNTGELFF. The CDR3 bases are TGTGCCAGCAGCCCCCGCCCGGGGACGAACACCGGGGAGCTGTTTTTT.

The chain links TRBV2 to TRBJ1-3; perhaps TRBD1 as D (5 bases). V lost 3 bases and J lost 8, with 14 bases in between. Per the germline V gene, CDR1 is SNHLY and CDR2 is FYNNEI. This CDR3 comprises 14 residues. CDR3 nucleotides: TGTGCCAGCAGTGAGGGACGGCTAGGATACACCATATATTTT. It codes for CASSEGRLGYTIYF.

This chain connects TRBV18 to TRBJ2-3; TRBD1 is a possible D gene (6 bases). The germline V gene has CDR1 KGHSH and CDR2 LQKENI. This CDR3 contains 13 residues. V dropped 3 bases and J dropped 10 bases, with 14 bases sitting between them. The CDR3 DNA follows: TGTGCCAGCTCACCGGGACAACGGGATCCGCAGTATTTT. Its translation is CASSPGQRDPQYF. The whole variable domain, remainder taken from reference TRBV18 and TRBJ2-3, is NAGVMQNPRHLVRRRGQEARLRCSPMKGHSHVYWYRQLPEEGLKFMVYLQKENIIDESGMPKERFSAEFPKEGPSILRIQQVVRGDSAAYFCASSPGQRDPQYFGPGTRLTVL.

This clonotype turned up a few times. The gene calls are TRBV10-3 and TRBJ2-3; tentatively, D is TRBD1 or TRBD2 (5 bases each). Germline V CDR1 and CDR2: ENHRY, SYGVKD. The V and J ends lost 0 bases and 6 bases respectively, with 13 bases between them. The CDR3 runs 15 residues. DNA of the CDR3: TGTGCCATCAGTGAGTCGGGACCGAGAAAGGATACGCAGTATTTT. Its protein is CAISESGPRKDTQYF.

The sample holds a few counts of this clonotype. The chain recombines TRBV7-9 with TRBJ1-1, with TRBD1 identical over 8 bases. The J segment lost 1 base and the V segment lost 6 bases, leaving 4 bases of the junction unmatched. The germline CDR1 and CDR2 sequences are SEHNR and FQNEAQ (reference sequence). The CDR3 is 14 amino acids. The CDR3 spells CASRLTGENTEAFF. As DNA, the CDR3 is TGTGCCAGCAGGTTGACAGGGGAGAACACTGAAGCTTTCTTT.

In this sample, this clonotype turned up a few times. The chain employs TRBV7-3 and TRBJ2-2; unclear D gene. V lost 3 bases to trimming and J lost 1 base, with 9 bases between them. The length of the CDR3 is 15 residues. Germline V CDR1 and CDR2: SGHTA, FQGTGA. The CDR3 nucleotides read TGTGCCAGCAGCTTTTTCTCTTTGAACACCGGGGAGCTGTTTTTT. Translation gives CASSFFSLNTGELFF.